These T cell receptor beta chains were read from a single sample in a study of CD8+CD57+ T cells in acquired aplastic anemia. TCRdb reprocessed the reads with MiXCR, giving one entry per CDR3 protein. The sample contains roughly 160,000 distinct CDR3 sequences, 47% of which appear only once. Sequenced input: sorted CD4+, CD8+, or CD8+CD57+ T cells (not recorded which) from PBMCs. These receptors were taken from a human donor with aplastic anemia. The CDR3 runs from the conserved cysteine through the conserved F or W. The D gene is left open where the match is weak. Some rows have no size entry. The others give once, few or many, or a class for an expanded clone.

size	D	V	J	DNA	CDR3
few	-	TRBV20-1	TRBJ2-7	TGCAGTGCAAGCCGGGACACCTACGAGCAGTACTTC	CSASRDTYEQYF
many	-	TRBV3-1	TRBJ1-2	TGTGCCAGCAGCCAAGAAGGACTCTATGGCTACACCTTC	CASSQEGLYGYTF
-	TRBD2	TRBV9	TRBJ2-1	TGTGCCAGCAGCCCTCGCTTAGCGGGTCGCAATGAGCAGTTCTTC	CASSPRLAGRNEQFF
-	-	TRBV14	TRBJ1-2	TGTGCCAGCAGTTACTCGACAAGCGGCTATGGCTACACCTTC	CASSYSTSGYGYTF
few	TRBD2	TRBV7-7	TRBJ2-1	TGTGCCTCGGGGGGGAGCTCCTACAATGAGCAGTTCTTC	CASGGSSYNEQFF
many	TRBD2	TRBV10-1	TRBJ2-5	TGCGCCAGCAGTGAGCTTAAACTAGCGGGGGCCCAAGAGACCCAGTACTTC	CASSELKLAGAQETQYF
-	-	TRBV7-2	TRBJ2-5	TGTGTCAGCACCCCCGCGGGACAAGAGACCCAGTACTTC	CVSTPAGQETQYF
many	-	TRBV13	TRBJ2-7	TGTGCCAGCAGCTCGCAGTACGAGCAGTACTTC	CASSSQYEQYF
-	-	TRBV2	TRBJ2-7	TGTGCCGGGGCCAAACAGGGAACTGGCAACGAGCAGTACTTC	CAGAKQGTGNEQYF
many	-	TRBV20-1	TRBJ1-5	TGCAGTGCTCAACAGGGAGGGGATCAGCCCCAGCATTTT	CSAQQGGDQPQHF
-	-	TRBV15	TRBJ1-4	TGTGCCACCAGCAGACAGCAATCTAATGAAAAACTGTTTTTT	CATSRQQSNEKLFF
many	TRBD2	TRBV7-2	TRBJ2-6	TGTGCCAGCAATACCCGCGGGGGGCTAGGGGCCAACGTCCTGACTTTC	CASNTRGGLGANVLTF
-	-	TRBV6-1	TRBJ1-4	TGTGCCAGCAGTCAGGGGGAAAAACTGTTTTTT	CASSQGEKLFF
-	-	TRBV6-1	TRBJ1-5	TGTGCCAGCAGTGAAGCCGGGGGACAGCCCCAGCATTTT	CASSEAGGQPQHF
-	-	TRBV12-3/TRBV12-4	TRBJ1-6	TGTGCCACCCAACAGAGCTCCTATAATTCACCCCTCCACTTT	CATQQSSYNSPLHF
many	-	TRBV7-3	TRBJ1-3	TGTGCCAGCAGCTCGGAGGGTACAACTGGAAACACCATATATTTT	CASSSEGTTGNTIYF
-	-	TRBV15	TRBJ2-2	TGTGCCACCAGCAGAGCCGAAACCGGGGAGCTGTTTTTT	CATSRAETGELFF
-	-	TRBV19	TRBJ2-1	TGTGCCAGTAGTGCCGCTAGGATCGATGAGCAGTTCTTC	CASSAARIDEQFF
many	-	TRBV7-3	TRBJ2-3	TGTGCCAGCAGCTTAATCTTCACAGATACGCAGTATTTT	CASSLIFTDTQYF
-	-	TRBV6-1	TRBJ2-7	TGTGCCAGCAGTGATAGGACTATCGGGAGCTCAGAGCAGTACTTC	CASSDRTIGSSEQYF
many	TRBD1	TRBV13	TRBJ1-3	TGTGCCAGCAGCTCGGGACAGGGAGGGGGAAACACCATATATTTT	CASSSGQGGGNTIYF
-	TRBD1	TRBV25-1	TRBJ2-1	TGTGCCAGCAGTGGGGGGACAGGGGGCGGGGAGCAGTTCTTC	CASSGGTGGGEQFF
many	-	TRBV5-4	TRBJ2-5	TGTGCCAGCAGCCCTAGTTGGGGAAACACAGAGACCCAGTACTTC	CASSPSWGNTETQYF
once	-	TRBV29-1	TRBJ2-5	TGCAGCGTTAGAGGGGTACAGGGATCCACCCAGTACTTC	CSVRGVQGSTQYF
few	-	TRBV18	TRBJ2-3	TGTGCCACCGTGGGGGCAGCAACGGATACGCAGTATTTT	CATVGAATDTQYF
-	-	TRBV19	TRBJ1-1	TGTGCCAGTAGGGCAGGGTGGGCGAACACTGAAGCTTTCTTT	CASRAGWANTEAFF
many	-	TRBV5-6	TRBJ1-2	TGTGCCAGCAGCTCTCTGGGGAACTCGGTAGATGGCTACACCTTC	CASSSLGNSVDGYTF
-	TRBD1	TRBV6-1	TRBJ2-5	TGTGCCAGCAGTCGGGACAGCCCACAGGAGACCCAGTACTTC	CASSRDSPQETQYF
-	TRBD1	TRBV2	TRBJ2-7	TGTGCCAGCAGGCCGACAGGGCCCTACGAGCAGTACTTC	CASRPTGPYEQYF
-	-	TRBV10-3	TRBJ2-3	TGTGCCAGCAGTTGGGACGGCGATTGGAAGGCAGATACGCAGTATTTT	CASSWDGDWKADTQYF
-	TRBD1	TRBV2	TRBJ2-5	TGTGCCAGCATGGGGACAGGGCTGGAGACCCAGTACTTC	CASMGTGLETQYF
-	TRBD2	TRBV20-1	TRBJ2-2	TGCAGTGCTATCCTCGGGACTAGCGCCGGGGAGCTGTTTTTT	CSAILGTSAGELFF
-	-	TRBV15	TRBJ1-1	TGTGCCACCAGCGGTGACACTGAAGCTTTCTTT	CATSGDTEAFF
-	TRBD1	TRBV19	TRBJ1-1	TGTGCCAGTAGTAAACGACAGGGAAGGACTGAAGCTTTCTTT	CASSKRQGRTEAFF